This entry describes one T cell receptor beta chain. Per the germline V gene, CDR1 is SGHNT and CDR2 is YYREEE (reference sequence). The CDR3 spans 14 residues. V gave up 0 bases and J gave up 1 base, with 7 bases separating them. This sample was included in a study of blood T cell repertoires in COVID-19. Across the study: The United States, Italy and Spain provided the acute and convalescent COVID-19 samples. From T cells, B-cell-depleted T cells, or PBMCs came the material, which was cDNA or gDNA.

Per the original data handling: Quantification of nucleated cells was approximated via reference gene primer amplification. Sequencing was performed with immunoSEQ multiplex PCR; in TCRdb, only in-frame clones are kept and a portion is missing. The V and J calls and clone size come from that table; D and trimming were worked out from the DNA. The repertoire holds around 140,000 clones, more than 75% seen once, with more than 2% in the top ten. This chain connects TRBV5-4 to TRBJ1-1; TRBD1 might be the D (5 bases). What was sequenced was peripheral blood. This clonotype was obtained from a man in his sixties or seventies with active COVID-19. The CDR3 is CASSLGGANTEAFF. CDR3 nucleotides: TGTGCCAGCAGCTTGGGGGGCGCGAACACTGAAGCTTTCTTT. The full variable domain, its missing parts supplied by reference TRBV5-4 and TRBJ1-1, is ETGVTQSPTHLIKTRGQQVTLRCSSQSGHNTVSWYQQALGQGPQFIFQYYREEENGRGNFPPRFSGLQFPNYSSELNVNALELDDSALYLCASSLGGANTEAFFGQGTRLTVV.